This T cell receptor beta chain was sequenced during a study of T cell responses to AZD1222 COVID-19 vaccine (dated by TCRdb to the early 2020s). Describing the broader study: TCR sequencing was performed for about 250 trial participants, of whom 207 were given two doses of AZD1222 and approximately 25 were given two doses of MenACWY control vaccine. Trial participants were enrolled into age subgroups of 18-55, 56-69 and 70-plus years, which contained about 150, 28 and 57 TCR-sequenced participants, respectively. Broader findings and caveats from the paper: Vaccine-associated CD4 TCRs spanned the whole spike protein, with dominant responses in regions 160-218 and 743-854. Most participants were white British and females outnumbered males, and the authors suggested that clonal diversity may have been underestimated. Conclusions about previously exposed vaccinees were limited because only 6 or 7 AZD1222 recipients were SARS-CoV-2 seropositive at baseline. The 56-69-year group was small, and its depth increase did not reach significance, likely because of low power. Nearly half of unique spike-specific TCRs reportedly recognized epitopes outside regions mutated in the B.1.351 and B.1.1.7 variants. A significant rise in spike-specific TCR breadth and depth was observed after two AZD1222 doses relative to day 0 and relative to MenACWY recipients. Because no samples from the day 14 peak response were available, repertoires could be characterized only after the peak T cell response.

The CDR3 regions of human TCRbeta chains were analyzed by immunosequencing. On the authors' methods: TCRs in the repertoires were matched against a reference library of SARS-CoV-2-specific TCRs that had been generated with the MIRA antigen-specificity platform. Breadth meant the fraction of unique TCRs that were SARS-CoV-2-associated, whereas depth meant the fraction of total T cells that were SARS-CoV-2-associated. Using the MIRA data, every spike-specific TCR was mapped to the spike region that the TCR reacted to and assigned to either a CD4 or a CD8 class. Log10-transformed breadth and depth values were compared by one-way ANOVA with Sidak's multiple comparisons tests. The table comes from immuneACCESS by way of TCRdb, which keeps in-frame sequences with V and J called. Part of the clones is missing from these tables; in studies checked, under half for an unresolved V gene and the rest for unknown reasons. V, J and clone size derive from that table, while D and trimming were established from the DNA sequence. The table for this sample lists some 180,000 clones; around 90% of them were counted only once. Of the sample, approximately 1.8% falls within the top ten clones.

A distance of 10 bases separates the germline ends of V and J, which lose 4 bases and 1 base respectively. In the germline V gene, CDR1 corresponds to LGHNA and CDR2 to YSLEER. Including cysteine and phenylalanine, the CDR3 has 15 amino acids. The entry retains the CDR3 DNA only, 45 bases that are in frame from base 1. The meaning of the sample's time point label: about 28 days (+/-7) after the second vaccine dose. Because spike-specific TCR depth and breadth did not differ between the two schedules, AZD1222 recipients who got a second dose at roughly 4 weeks were pooled with those who got a second dose at roughly 12 weeks. Vaccinee samples came from UK trials COV001 and COV002, including a single-blind randomized controlled phase 2/3 trial of AZD1222 (ChAdOx1 nCoV-19) in healthy adults. For TCRbeta chain sequencing, PBMC samples were collected from trial participants at day 0 and at day 28 after the second dose.

As to this clone: Its antigen specificity is not known. No much larger clone exists at a distance of one base, and base qualities are not known.

The TCR comes from an adult who received the AZD1222 COVID-19 vaccine. In this chain, TRBV4-3 is recombined with TRBJ2-2; possibly the D gene is TRBD1, per 6 matching bases. The specimen was peripheral blood, collected 28 days after the second AZD1222 dose. The DNA sequence is TGCGCCAGCAGCCGAACAGGGCGGAACACCGGGGAGCTGTTTTTT. Its translation reads: CASSRTGRNTGELFF.